This TCR beta chain was recovered during a study of blood T cell repertoires in COVID-19. The assay was immunoSEQ multiplex PCR, and TCRdb's table has in-frame clones only and misses some. The repertoire holds roughly 160,000 clones, with around 80% as singletons. V shed 3 bases, J shed 3 bases, and the junction held 8 bases outside the gene matches. CDR1 is ENHRY, CDR2 SYGVKD, per germline. The length of the CDR3 is 17 residues. Sequencing input: PBMCs or T cells enriched from blood (not recorded which). The TCR originated in a woman aged 70 to 79 in a cohort exposed to, infected with or recovered from COVID-19 (not recorded which). This chain joins TRBV10-3 and TRBJ2-1, with 10 bases identical to TRBD2. The DNA for the CDR3 is TGTGCCATCAGTGACTTTACCGGGACTAGCGTCTACAATGAGCAGTTCTTC. This sequence encodes CAISDFTGTSVYNEQFF.